What follows are 27 T cell receptor beta chains derived from one specimen sequenced in a study of early T cells in non-severe SARS-CoV-2 infection. Using its own MiXCR run on the 5' RACE reads, TCRdb lists one record per CDR3 protein. Among tens of thousands of distinct CDR3 sequences listed, roughly an eighth were seen once. Material: whole blood. These receptors were obtained from an adult who was a healthcare worker with PCR-confirmed SARS-CoV-2 infection or an uninfected control (not recorded which).

The chain has TRBV20-1 and TRBJ1-1, with TRBD1 as a possible D gene (6 bases). The CDR3 runs 12 residues. Germline V gene data show CDR1 as DFQATT and CDR2 as SNEGSKA (reference sequence). The V gene lost 5 bases and the J gene lost 2 bases, with 9 bases spanning the gap. CDR3 region: CSAAGGNTEAFF. CDR3 nucleotide sequence: TGCAGTGCTGCCGGGGGCAACACTGAAGCTTTCTTT.

This clonotype was observed many times. This sequence joins TRBV18 and TRBJ2-5; D possibly corresponds to TRBD2 (5 bases). Trimming left V 3 bases short and J 5 bases short, with 19 bases between. The V gene's germline CDR1 is KGHSH and CDR2 LQKENI. This CDR3 is 16 amino acids long. CDR3 residues: CASSPLWASSGETQYF. Here the CDR3 DNA reads TGTGCCAGCTCACCCCTCTGGGCTAGCTCCGGGGAGACCCAGTACTTC. The full variable domain, its missing parts supplied by reference TRBV18 and TRBJ2-5, is NAGVMQNPRHLVRRRGQEARLRCSPMKGHSHVYWYRQLPEEGLKFMVYLQKENIIDESGMPKERFSAEFPKEGPSILRIQQVVRGDSAAYFCASSPLWASSGETQYFGPGTRLLVL.

This clonotype occurred many times. The chain uses TRBV5-1 and TRBJ2-6, with 8 bases that match TRBD1. The length of the CDR3 is 19 residues. Germline CDR1 SGHRS, CDR2 YFSETQ. Germline trimming cut 1 base from V and 0 bases from J; bases unmatched to any gene: 9. CDR3 sequence (DNA): TGCGCCAGCAGCTTGTATCGGACAGGGTTGATCTCTGGGGCCAACGTCCTGACTTTC. Its translation is CASSLYRTGLISGANVLTF.

This clonotype was observed at least ten times. In DNA, the CDR3 is TGTGCCAGCACAAGGGGGCGCGCAGATACGCAGTATTTT. It yields the protein CASTRGRADTQYF. The chain couples TRBV2 to TRBJ2-3, with 7 bases lining up with TRBD1. Germline loops: CDR1 SNHLY, CDR2 FYNNEI. With V trimmed by 7 bases and J by 4 bases, 5 bases remained unmatched. This CDR3 has 13 residues. Full variable domain (rest looked up from reference TRBV2 and TRBJ2-3): EPEVTQTPSHQVTQMGQEVILRCVPISNHLYFYWYRQILGQKVEFLVSFYNNEISEKSEIFDDQFSVERPDGSNFTLKIRSTKLEDSAMYFCASTRGRADTQYFGPGTRLTVL.

Many counts were recorded for this clonotype. The chain has TRBV12-3 or TRBV12-4 and TRBJ1-1; D call uncertain. Trimming removed 3 bases at V and 0 bases at J, with 5 bases between. The CDR3 contains 13 residues. The CDR3 DNA reads TGTGCCAGCAGTTTTCAATTGAACACTGAAGCTTTCTTT. The encoded protein is CASSFQLNTEAFF.

This clonotype was detected many times. This rearrangement joins TRBV29-1 to TRBJ1-2; no clear D. The CDR3 contains 12 residues. CDR1 is SQVTM, CDR2 ANQGSEA, per germline. V shed 5 bases and J shed 4 bases, with 11 bases lying between them. The CDR3 spells CSVSFQVYGYTF. CDR3 DNA: TGCAGCGTTTCCTTCCAGGTCTATGGCTACACCTTC.

The rearrangement joins TRBV12-3 or TRBV12-4 to TRBJ2-7, with D possibly matching TRBD2 (5 bases). V was trimmed by 3 bases and J by 4 bases, leaving 10 bases between them. The CDR3 is made up of 13 amino acids. CDR3 coding DNA: TGTGCCAGCAGTTTGTCCGGGGTGTACGAGCAGTACTTC. Its translation is CASSLSGVYEQYF.

The chain employs TRBV20-1 and TRBJ2-5; D possibly matches TRBD1 or TRBD2 (5 bases each). Germline CDR1 and CDR2: DFQATT and SNEGSKA (reference sequence). This CDR3 spans 15 amino acids. Trimming stripped 6 bases from V and 5 bases from J, with 22 bases between. The CDR3: CSAPLQGLAQETQYF. CDR3 DNA sequence: TGCAGTGCCCCCCTCCAGGGATTAGCGCAGGAGACCCAGTACTTC.

This clonotype has more than one count but fewer than ten. The J gene is TRBJ1-6, the V gene TRBV7-2; unclear D gene. The V gene lost 3 bases and the J gene lost 9 bases, with 6 bases spanning the gap. The CDR3 is 12 residues long. Looked up from germline, CDR1 is SGHTA and CDR2 is FQGNSA. The CDR3 spells CASSLGLSPLHF. CDR3 sequence (DNA): TGTGCCAGCAGCTTGGGTCTTTCACCCCTCCACTTT. Looking up the rest from reference TRBV7-2 and TRBJ1-6 gives the full variable domain: GAGVSQSPSNKVTEKGKDVELRCDPISGHTALYWYRQSLGQGLEFLIYFQGNSAPDKSGLPSDRFSAERTGGSVSTLTIQRTQQEDSAVYLCASSLGLSPLHFGNGTRLTVT.

The chain uses TRBV5-1 and TRBJ2-1; TRBD2 aligns across 11 bases. The ends lost 1 base at V and 10 bases at J; junction bases unmatched: 10. Germline V lookup: CDR1 SGHRS, CDR2 YFSETQ. CDR3 length: 16 residues. The CDR3 sequence: CASSLMLAGGPGEQFF. CDR3 nucleotide sequence: TGCGCCAGCAGCTTGATGCTAGCGGGGGGCCCCGGGGAGCAGTTCTTC.

This clonotype was counted ten times or more. V is TRBV20-1 and J is TRBJ2-1; D remains unclear. The germline V gene encodes CDR1 DFQATT and CDR2 SNEGSKA (reference sequence). CDR3 length: 12 residues. Trimming left V 3 bases short and J 5 bases short, with 8 bases between. CDR3 sequence: CSASLVDNEQFF. CDR3 bases: TGCAGTGCTAGTTTGGTTGACAATGAGCAGTTCTTC.

The chain joins TRBV25-1 to TRBJ1-1; possible D gene TRBD1, 6 bases. This CDR3 region has 16 residues. V lost 3 bases, J lost 4 bases, and 18 bases lay in between. In germline, CDR1 is MGHDK, CDR2 SYGVNS. The CDR3 sequence: CASSEVSGARGTEAFF. For the CDR3, the DNA is TGTGCCAGCAGTGAGGTTTCGGGGGCGCGAGGCACTGAAGCTTTCTTT.

The rearrangement joins TRBV5-1 to TRBJ1-6; unclear D gene. Trimming removed 1 base at V and 6 bases at J, with 8 bases between. This CDR3 is built from 14 residues. Germline V gene sequence: CDR1 SGHRS, CDR2 YFSETQ. The CDR3 loop reads CASSLSGVNSPLHF. CDR3 sequence (DNA): TGCGCCAGCAGCTTGTCGGGAGTTAATTCACCCCTCCACTTT.

The chain couples TRBV19 to TRBJ1-5, with TRBD1 matching over 7 bases. This CDR3 spans 16 amino acids. J lost 1 base, V lost 3 bases, and 6 bases had no gene match. Germline V lookup: CDR1 LNHDA, CDR2 SQIVND (reference sequence). The DNA of the CDR3 is TGTGCCAGTAGTATGAACAGGGGCAGGAGCAATCAGCCCCAGCATTTT. This sequence encodes CASSMNRGRSNQPQHF.

The chain carries TRBV4-3 and TRBJ2-1; no reliable D call. The CDR3 sequence is 12 residues long. Per the germline V gene, CDR1 is LGHNA and CDR2 is YSLEER. V lost 2 bases and J 5 bases, leaving 4 bases between the germline ends. CDR3 protein: CASSQINNEQFF. The CDR3, as DNA: TGCGCCAGCAGCCAAATAAACAATGAGCAGTTCTTC.

CDR3 in amino acids: CASSPASRQSYEQYF. The CDR3 coding sequence is TGTGCCAGCAGCCCAGCCTCTCGGCAGAGCTACGAGCAGTACTTC. The V call is TRBV7-2, the J call TRBJ2-7, with unresolved D. V was cut by 5 bases and J by 3 bases, with 17 bases left in between. The CDR3 runs 15 residues. CDR1 is SGHTA, CDR2 FQGNSA, per germline.

In this sample, this clonotype turned up many times. This chain connects TRBV7-2 to TRBJ2-5; no firm D call. V gave up 5 bases and J gave up 5 bases, with 15 bases separating them. CDR1 and CDR2 from the germline V gene are SGHTA and FQGNSA. CDR3 length: 14 residues. The CDR3 spells CASSATVSLETQYF. The DNA of the CDR3 is TGTGCCAGCAGCGCAACCGTTTCTCTGGAGACCCAGTACTTC. The variable domain in full, with the rest retrieved from reference TRBV7-2 and TRBJ2-5, is GAGVSQSPSNKVTEKGKDVELRCDPISGHTALYWYRQSLGQGLEFLIYFQGNSAPDKSGLPSDRFSAERTGGSVSTLTIQRTQQEDSAVYLCASSATVSLETQYFGPGTRLLVL.

The chain has TRBV20-1 and TRBJ2-3; D perhaps matches TRBD2 (6 bases). Per the germline V gene, CDR1 is DFQATT and CDR2 is SNEGSKA (reference sequence). V was clipped by 7 bases and J by 2 bases, with 16 bases between them. The CDR3 covers 14 residues. The CDR3 DNA follows: TGCAGTGTCCTCCCCTTAGCGGACACAGATACGCAGTATTTT. Encoded protein: CSVLPLADTDTQYF.

J is TRBJ2-1 and V is TRBV7-9; 7 bases agree with TRBD2. The length of the CDR3 is 19 residues. Germline lookup yields CDR1 SEHNR and CDR2 FQNEAQ (reference sequence). Trimming removed 2 bases from V and 0 bases from J; junction bases left unmatched: 13. The CDR3 spells CASSLSGLAARSSYNEQFF. DNA of the CDR3: TGTGCCAGCAGCTTATCCGGTCTAGCGGCTAGGAGCTCCTACAATGAGCAGTTCTTC.

A note on this clonotype: A clone one base away is much larger, so this may be a read error. The chain links TRBV5-6 to TRBJ2-6; perhaps TRBD2 as D (5 bases). In germline, CDR1 is SGHDT, CDR2 YYEEEE. The CDR3 is 16 residues long. The CDR3, as DNA: TGTACCAGCAGCGGCGCCGGGCCCTCTGGGGCCAACGTCCTGACTTTC. It encodes CTSSGAGPSGANVLTF.

This clonotype was detected only a few times. This rearrangement joins TRBV11-2 to TRBJ2-5, with TRBD1 matching 7 bases. Trimming took 5 bases from V and 8 from J; bases not matched to a gene: 11. From germline, CDR1 is SGHAT and CDR2 FQNNGV. The CDR3 runs 14 residues. The CDR3 DNA follows: TGTGCCAGCAGCCAGACAGGGACCCAGAGTACCCAGTACTTC. Protein product: CASSQTGTQSTQYF.

The chain's CDR3 is CASSPAGSGGAGSTDTQYF. The CDR3 DNA reads as TGTGCCAGCAGCCCTGCGGGTAGCGGGGGGGCAGGTAGCACAGATACGCAGTATTTT. The V gene is TRBV7-6, the J gene TRBJ2-3; 11 positions match TRBD2. From germline, CDR1 is SGHVS and CDR2 FNYEAQ. This CDR3 spans 19 amino acids. The V segment lost 5 bases and the J segment 0 bases; nucleotides outside the gene matches: 13. The whole variable domain, filled in from reference TRBV7-6 and TRBJ2-3, reads GAGVSQSPRYKVTKRGQDVALRCDPISGHVSLYWYRQALGQGPEFLTYFNYEAQQDKSGLPNDRFSAERPEGSISTLTIQRTEQRDSAMYRCASSPAGSGGAGSTDTQYFGPGTRLTVL.

The chain couples TRBV6-6 to TRBJ1-4; D gene ambiguous. CDR3 size: 14 residues. Germline loops: CDR1 MNHNY, CDR2 SVGAGI (reference sequence). Trimming cost V 7 bases and J 7 bases, with 16 bases left between them. CDR3 DNA: TGTGCCAGCACCTTCATGGATTACTCTGAAAAACTGTTTTTT. Its translation is CASTFMDYSEKLFF.

This clonotype was recorded a few times. The chain is built from TRBV6-6 and TRBJ1-5; no clear D. V shed 6 bases and J shed 0 bases, with 18 bases lying between them. Germline CDR1 and CDR2: MNHNY and SVGAGI (reference sequence). The CDR3 is 17 residues long. The CDR3 bases are TGTGCCAGCAGCCCAACAGCGGGATCGTATAGCAATCAGCCCCAGCATTTT. Amino acid sequence: CASSPTAGSYSNQPQHF.

This clonotype was recorded many times. The V gene is TRBV6-2 or TRBV6-3, the J gene TRBJ1-2; no definite D call. CDR1 and CDR2 from the germline V gene are MNHEY and SVGEGT. Trimming took off 2 bases at V and 2 bases at J, with 6 bases between the two ends. This CDR3 region has 13 residues. CDR3 bases: TGTGCCAGCAGTTACGGAATCAACTATGGCTACACCTTC. Its translation: CASSYGINYGYTF.

Turning to this clonotype: One end of the junction does not line up with germline, which may come from a read error. CDR3 nucleotides: TGTGCCAGCAAGGTCAGCAATCAGCCCCACCATTTT. Its protein is CASKVSNQPHHF. The chain is built from TRBV2 and TRBJ1-5; the D is unclear. The germline V gene encodes CDR1 SNHLY and CDR2 FYNNEI. This CDR3 is built from 12 residues.

This sequence joins TRBV4-3 and TRBJ2-1; D gene uncertain. Trimming removed 0 bases from V and 6 bases from J, with 9 bases in between. This CDR3 has 14 amino acids. Germline V gene lookup returns CDR1 LGHNA and CDR2 YSLEER. In DNA, the CDR3 is TGCGCCAGCAGCCAAGATCCTGGAGTCAATGAGCAGTTCTTC. This translates into CASSQDPGVNEQFF.